These T cell receptor beta chains were read from a single sample in a study of T cell repertoires in cytomegalovirus infection. These receptors lack a known antigen. TCRdb passed the reads through MiXCR, listing each CDR3 protein once. The sample has fewer than 950,000 distinct CDR3 sequences, over 25% seen once. The source material was cultured CD8+ T cells from PBMCs, sampled from culture after CMV antigen stimulation. The receptors were gathered from a human donor in good health (CMV status not recorded). Some clones in this sample may be carry-over from other donors' samples. Both conserved end residues are part of each CDR3. Fields, in order: J gene, V gene, D gene, clone size, CDR3 protein, CDR3 DNA. The D gene is left open where the match is weak. A row's size may be missing; if present it is once, few, many or a size class.

TRBJ2-7 TRBV7-9 TRBD2 few CASSGEGTSVYEQYF TGTGCCAGCAGTGGAGAGGGGACTAGCGTCTACGAGCAGTACTTC
TRBJ2-1 TRBV7-6 TRBD2 NA CASSPFSGAYNEQFF TGTGCCAGCAGTCCTTTTAGCGGGGCTTACAATGAGCAGTTCTTC
TRBJ1-6 TRBV12-3/TRBV12-4 NA many CASSPGIYNSPLHF TGTGCCAGCAGCCCTGGGATCTATAATTCACCCCTCCACTTT
TRBJ2-1 TRBV2 TRBD2 NA CASSEVGLAVIYEQFF TGTGCCAGCAGTGAAGTGGGACTAGCGGTTATATATGAGCAGTTCTTC
TRBJ1-5 TRBV4-1 NA NA CASSQADQGGQPQHF TGTGCCAGCAGCCAGGCCGATCAGGGTGGCCAGCCCCAGCATTTT
TRBJ2-5 TRBV3-1 NA few CASSQPGQETQYF TGTGCCAGCAGCCAACCGGGGCAGGAGACCCAGTACTTC
TRBJ1-1 TRBV9 NA NA CASSTSRRGTEAFF TGTGCCAGCAGCACCTCCAGGAGGGGTACTGAAGCTTTCTTT
TRBJ1-1 TRBV5-5 TRBD1 NA CASSGQVEAFF TGTGCCAGCAGCGGACAGGTCGAAGCTTTCTTT
TRBJ2-7 TRBV20-1 TRBD1 NA CSADTGGASYEQYF TGCAGTGCGGATACAGGGGGCGCATCCTACGAGCAGTACTTC
TRBJ2-6 TRBV11-3 TRBD1 NA CASSLGTGKPGANVLTF TGTGCCAGCAGCTTAGGGACAGGGAAGCCCGGGGCCAACGTCCTGACTTTC
TRBJ1-1 TRBV28 NA NA CASSFPPTGPNTEAFF TGTGCCAGCAGTTTTCCCCCCACAGGCCCGAACACTGAAGCTTTCTTT
TRBJ2-7 TRBV7-2 NA few CASSLGAAGGYEQYF TGTGCCAGCAGCTTAGGGGCAGCGGGTGGATACGAGCAGTACTTC
TRBJ1-1 TRBV10-3 TRBD1 few CAIATGEDTEAFF TGTGCCATTGCGACAGGGGAAGACACTGAAGCTTTCTTT
TRBJ2-1 TRBV12-3/TRBV12-4 NA NA CASSRGLPDNERFF TGTGCCAGCAGTCGTGGTTTGCCCGACAATGAGCGGTTCTTC
TRBJ2-1 TRBV7-6 TRBD2 NA CASSTYGRTSGLNEQFF TGTGCCAGCAGCACCTATGGAAGGACTAGCGGACTCAATGAGCAGTTCTTC
TRBJ2-3 TRBV7-9 NA few CASSLILRTDTQYF TGTGCCAGCAGCCTCATACTCCGCACAGATACGCAGTATTTT
TRBJ1-1 TRBV12-3/TRBV12-4 NA few CASSLGDVNTEAFF TGTGCCAGCAGTTTAGGTGATGTGAACACTGAAGCTTTCTTT
TRBJ1-1 TRBV5-1 TRBD1 NA CASSLEQGLAFF TGCGCCAGCAGCTTGGAACAGGGGCTAGCTTTCTTT
TRBJ1-1 TRBV12-3/TRBV12-4 NA few CASSSGFVTEAFF TGTGCCAGCAGTTCTGGGTTTGTCACTGAAGCTTTCTTT
TRBJ1-5 TRBV15 TRBD1 NA CATKAQGAFSNQPQHF TGTGCCACCAAAGCTCAGGGGGCCTTTAGCAATCAGCCCCAGCATTTT
TRBJ2-7 TRBV7-6 NA few CASSPGPHEQYF TGTGCCAGCAGCCCCGGACCCCACGAGCAGTACTTC
TRBJ2-1 TRBV4-2 NA NA CASSQGYRENEQFF TGTGCCAGCAGCCAAGGTTACAGGGAGAATGAGCAGTTCTTC
TRBJ2-3 TRBV6-5 NA NA CASRRSAGDTQYF TGTGCCAGCAGGCGCTCGGCTGGCGATACGCAGTATTTT
TRBJ2-7 TRBV20-1 NA NA CSARDENRNSYEQYF TGCAGTGCTAGAGATGAGAACAGGAACTCCTACGAGCAGTACTTC
TRBJ2-1 TRBV6-2/TRBV6-3 NA NA CASTPGVNEQFF TGTGCCAGCACCCCGGGGGTAAATGAGCAGTTCTTC
TRBJ1-1 TRBV12-3/TRBV12-4 TRBD1 NA CASSLRAFAQGADTEAFF TGTGCCAGCAGTTTAAGGGCGTTCGCACAGGGGGCAGACACTGAAGCTTTCTTT
TRBJ2-1 TRBV19 NA few CASSIVPRGDEQFF TGTGCCAGTAGTATTGTCCCCAGGGGCGATGAGCAGTTCTTC
TRBJ2-2 TRBV9 TRBD2 NA CASSVVSGGAHGELFF TGTGCCAGCAGCGTCGTTAGCGGGGGGGCACACGGGGAGCTGTTTTTT
TRBJ1-1 TRBV5-1 NA NA CASSLRAGANTEAFF TGCGCCAGCAGCTTGAGGGCAGGGGCGAACACTGAAGCTTTCTTT
TRBJ2-5 TRBV28 TRBD2 NA CASRQYPGLARETQYF TGTGCCAGCAGACAGTATCCGGGACTAGCGAGGGAGACCCAGTACTTC
TRBJ2-7 TRBV7-6 NA few CASSYLPQGHEQYF TGTGCCAGCAGCTACCTCCCCCAGGGGCACGAGCAGTACTTC
TRBJ2-1 TRBV5-5 TRBD1 NA CASSLDSLGQGAMQFF TGTGCCAGCAGCTTGGATTCTTTGGGACAGGGGGCAATGCAGTTCTTC